The T cell receptor beta chain under discussion was sequenced for a study of chemoradiotherapy in HPV16-positive cancers. CDR3 size: 14 residues. The ends were cut back, 8 bases at V and 1 base at J, with 14 bases in the middle. CDR1 and CDR2 (germline): MDHEN, SYDVKM. Generated by immunoSEQ multiplex PCR, the TCRdb table keeps only in-frame clones and is missing some. This sample has approximately 9,000 clones, with 75% found just once. This TCR derives from a human donor with HPV-associated anogenital cancer. The rearrangement links TRBV28 to TRBJ1-1; a weak D match, TRBD1 (6 bases). Sampling was done from a patient who underwent chemoradiotherapy. The CDR3 here is CASAVPGANTEAFF. In DNA form, the CDR3 reads TGTGCCAGCGCCGTCCCGGGGGCGAACACTGAAGCTTTCTTT. Combining the CDR3 with reference TRBV28 and TRBJ1-1 gives the whole variable domain DVKVTQSSRYLVKRTGEKVFLECVQDMDHENMFWYRQDPGLGLRLIYFSYDVKMKEKGDIPEGYSVSREKKERFSLILESASTNQTSMYLCASAVPGANTEAFFGQGTRLTVV.